The T cell receptor (beta chain) under discussion was sequenced for a study of cytotoxic CD8 clonotypes in ibrutinib-treated CLL. Whole-study context: Results showed approximately 25 partial and 2 complete responses; following median around 68 months, approximately 15 remained remitted, about 12 advanced. Collecting the response samples happened after a median 12 months of treatment, with a range of 6 to 36. General study results and limits: At progression, clonality fell back toward baseline after rising at ibrutinib response. Baseline values of clonality outstripped age-matched healthy donors and followed circulating CD8+ T-cell counts.

The table came from immunoSEQ multiplex PCR; TCRdb's copy has only in-frame clones and leaves some out. The data contain 150,000 or so clones, roughly 83% of them singletons. A remark on this clone: Its antigen is still unknown.

V gave up 3 bases and J gave up 4 bases; unmatched junction bases: 7. The CDR3 is 16 amino acids. Per the germline V gene, CDR1 is SGDLS and CDR2 is YYNGEE. This TCR was recovered from a human donor with chronic lymphocytic leukemia. The chain is built from TRBV9 and TRBJ2-1, with 10 positions matching TRBD2. Sequenced material: PBMCs, taken after 12 months of ibrutinib treatment. The chain's CDR3 is CASSDRRLAGYNEQFF. The CDR3 DNA follows: TGTGCCAGCAGCGACAGACGACTAGCGGGTTACAATGAGCAGTTCTTC.